The clone carrying this T cell receptor beta chain showed up many times. Its antigen is as yet unknown. The germline CDR1 and CDR2 sequences are MDHEN and SYDVKM. This CDR3 is built from 18 residues. V trimming: 4 bases; J trimming: 6 bases; junction bases outside the gene matches: 12. This entry belongs to a study of early T cells in non-severe SARS-CoV-2 infection. Whole-study results and caveats: In VDJdb matching, anti-spike CD8 responses were favored while private and CD4 specificities went missing.

One entry per CDR3 protein results from TCRdb running MiXCR on the 5' RACE reads. The table lists about 25,000 distinct CDR3 sequences, around 4.5% of them singletons. The receptor comes from an adult who was a healthcare worker with PCR-confirmed SARS-CoV-2 infection or an uninfected control (not recorded which). The V and J genes are TRBV28 and TRBJ2-1; 13 positions match TRBD2. Input material: whole blood. CDR3 sequence reads: CASSSIYGTSGIRNEQFF. The CDR3 nucleotides read TGTGCCAGCAGTTCGATATATGGGACTAGCGGGATTCGCAATGAGCAGTTCTTC.